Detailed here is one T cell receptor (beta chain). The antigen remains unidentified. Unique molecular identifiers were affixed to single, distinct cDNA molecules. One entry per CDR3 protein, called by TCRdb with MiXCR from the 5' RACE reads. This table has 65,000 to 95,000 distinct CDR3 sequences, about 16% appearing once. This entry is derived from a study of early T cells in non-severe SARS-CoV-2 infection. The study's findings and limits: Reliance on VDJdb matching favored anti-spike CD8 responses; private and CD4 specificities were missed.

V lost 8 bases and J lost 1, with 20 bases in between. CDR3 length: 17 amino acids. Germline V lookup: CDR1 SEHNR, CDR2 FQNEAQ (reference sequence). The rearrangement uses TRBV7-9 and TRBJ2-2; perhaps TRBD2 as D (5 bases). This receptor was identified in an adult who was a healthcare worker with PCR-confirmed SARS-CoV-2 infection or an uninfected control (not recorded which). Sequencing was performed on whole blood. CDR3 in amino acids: CASSRAQMSGNTGELFF. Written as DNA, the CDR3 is TGTGCCAGCTCTAGGGCTCAGATGAGCGGGAACACCGGGGAGCTGTTTTTT.